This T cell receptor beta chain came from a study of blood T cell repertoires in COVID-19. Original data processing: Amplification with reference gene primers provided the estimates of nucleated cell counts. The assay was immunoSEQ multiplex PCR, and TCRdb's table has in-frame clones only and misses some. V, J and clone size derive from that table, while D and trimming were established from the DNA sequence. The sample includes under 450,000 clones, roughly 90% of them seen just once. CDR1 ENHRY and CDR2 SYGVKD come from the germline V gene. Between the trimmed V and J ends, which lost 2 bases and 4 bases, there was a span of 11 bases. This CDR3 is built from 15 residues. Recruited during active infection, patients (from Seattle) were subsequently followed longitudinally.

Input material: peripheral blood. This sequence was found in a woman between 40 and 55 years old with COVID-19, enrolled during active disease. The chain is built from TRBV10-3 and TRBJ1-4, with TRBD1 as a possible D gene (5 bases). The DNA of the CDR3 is TGTGCCATCAGTGAGGGAACAGGAGATAATGAAAAACTGTTTTTT. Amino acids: CAISEGTGDNEKLFF.